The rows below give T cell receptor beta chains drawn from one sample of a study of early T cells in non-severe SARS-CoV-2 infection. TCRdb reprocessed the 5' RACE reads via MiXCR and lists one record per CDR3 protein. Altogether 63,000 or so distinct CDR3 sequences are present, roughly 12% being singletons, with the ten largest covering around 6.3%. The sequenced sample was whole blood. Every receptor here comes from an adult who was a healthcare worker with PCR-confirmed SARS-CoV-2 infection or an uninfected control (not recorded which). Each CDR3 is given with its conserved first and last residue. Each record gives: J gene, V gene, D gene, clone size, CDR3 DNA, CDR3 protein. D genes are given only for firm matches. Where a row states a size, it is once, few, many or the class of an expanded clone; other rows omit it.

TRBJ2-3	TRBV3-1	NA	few	TGTGCCAGCAGCCAACAGGCGATCACAGATACGCAGTATTTT	CASSQQAITDTQYF
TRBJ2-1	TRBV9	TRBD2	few	TGTGCCAGCAGCGTAAGCGGGAGCCTGCCCAATGAGCAGTTCTTC	CASSVSGSLPNEQFF
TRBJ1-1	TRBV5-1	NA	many	TGCGCCAGCAGCTCCACCGCCGGGGTGAACACTGAAGTTTTCTTT	CASSSTAGVNTEVFF
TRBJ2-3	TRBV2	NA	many	TGTGCCAGCCTCACAGGGACCCGAGATACGCAGTATTTT	CASLTGTRDTQYF
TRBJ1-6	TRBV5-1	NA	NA	TGCGCCAGCAGCTCATGGGGGCAGGGCAATTCACCCCTCCACTTT	CASSSWGQGNSPLHF
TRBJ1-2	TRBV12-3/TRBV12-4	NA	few	TGTGCCAGCAGTGGACAGTCCATCTATGGCTACACCTTC	CASSGQSIYGYTF
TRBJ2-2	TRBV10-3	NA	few	TGTGCCATCAGTGTAACCGGGACAGCCGGACTATGGGTCACCGGGGAGCTGTTTTTT	CAISVTGTAGLWVTGELFF
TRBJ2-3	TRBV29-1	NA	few	TGCAGCGTTCGGACTCAGCACACAGATACGCAGTATTTT	CSVRTQHTDTQYF
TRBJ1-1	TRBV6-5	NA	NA	TGTGCCAGCAGTTTCTTAACCCAGGGGACCACTGAAGCTTTCTTT	CASSFLTQGTTEAFF
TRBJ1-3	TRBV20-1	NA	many	TGCAGTGCTAGAGTGGACAGTTACTCTGGAAACACCATATATTTT	CSARVDSYSGNTIYF
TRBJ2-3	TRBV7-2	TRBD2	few	TGTGCCAGCAGCAGGGGACTAGCGGGGGGGCGTAGGCTTGCAGATACGCAGTATTTT	CASSRGLAGGRRLADTQYF
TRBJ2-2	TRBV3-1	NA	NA	TGTGCCAGCAGCACCCGACATAACACCGGGGAGCTGTTTTTT	CASSTRHNTGELFF
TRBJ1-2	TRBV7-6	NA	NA	TGTGCCAGCAGCCGGCAGGGGATCTATGGCTACACCTTC	CASSRQGIYGYTF
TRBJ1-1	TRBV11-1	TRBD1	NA	TGTGCCAGCACCTGGGACAGGGGTACTGAAGCTTTCTTT	CASTWDRGTEAFF
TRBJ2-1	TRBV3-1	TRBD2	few	TGTGCCAGCAGCCAAGTCCTAGCGGACTACAATGAGCAGTTCTTC	CASSQVLADYNEQFF
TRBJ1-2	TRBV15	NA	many	TGTGCCACCAGCAGAGATCGAAAGGGGGACTATGGCTACACCTTC	CATSRDRKGDYGYTF
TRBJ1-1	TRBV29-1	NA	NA	TGCAGCGTTGACCGAGGGAACACTGAAGCTTTCTTT	CSVDRGNTEAFF